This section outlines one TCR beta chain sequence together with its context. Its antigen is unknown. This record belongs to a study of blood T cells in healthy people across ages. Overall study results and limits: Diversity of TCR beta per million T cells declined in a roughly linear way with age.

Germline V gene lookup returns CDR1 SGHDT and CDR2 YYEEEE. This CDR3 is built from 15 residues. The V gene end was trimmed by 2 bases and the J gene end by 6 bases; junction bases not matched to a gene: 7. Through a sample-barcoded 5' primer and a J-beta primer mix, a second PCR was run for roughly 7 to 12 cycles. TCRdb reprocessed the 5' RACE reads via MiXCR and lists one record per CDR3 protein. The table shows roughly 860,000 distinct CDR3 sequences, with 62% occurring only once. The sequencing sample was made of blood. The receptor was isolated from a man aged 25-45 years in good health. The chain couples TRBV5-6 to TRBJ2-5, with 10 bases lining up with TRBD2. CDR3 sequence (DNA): TGTGCCAGCAGCTTCCGGGGTAGCGGGGGGCAGACCCAGTACTTC. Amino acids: CASSFRGSGGQTQYF.